A selection of T cell receptor beta chains follows, all from one sample in a study of coeliac disease. The assay was immunoSEQ multiplex PCR, and TCRdb's table has in-frame clones only and misses some. The sample has thousands of clones, approximately 70% seen once; the top ten hold around 6.3%. The sample consisted of lymphocytes from the gut lamina propria. The receptors come from a man aged 18 to 29 with celiac disease on a gluten-free diet. Both conserved end residues are part of each CDR3. D genes are given only for firm matches. Size is omitted from some rows. Given values are once, few, many or a class for expanded clones.

TRBV7-6	TRBJ2-1	few	TRBD1	CASSSGQGTNEQFF	TGTGCCAGCAGCTCGGGACAGGGTACGAATGAGCAGTTCTTC
TRBV19	TRBJ1-2	.	.	CASTPGLTYGYTF	TGTGCCAGTACCCCAGGGCTTACCTATGGCTACACCTTC
TRBV12-5	TRBJ2-1	few	TRBD1	CASGGTGGYNEQFF	TGTGCTAGTGGTGGGACAGGGGGCTACAATGAGCAGTTCTTC
TRBV6-4	TRBJ2-3	.	TRBD2	CASSARLAGGRDTQYF	TGTGCCAGCAGTGCAAGGCTAGCGGGGGGTAGAGATACGCAGTATTTT
TRBV6-4	TRBJ2-1	.	.	CASSKGVGTYNEQFF	TGTGCCAGCAGTAAAGGGGTTGGGACCTACAATGAGCAGTTCTTC
TRBV5-1	TRBJ1-1	.	TRBD1	CASSASPGQVFVNTEAFF	TGCGCCAGCAGCGCTTCCCCGGGACAGGTTTTCGTGAACACTGAAGCTTTCTTT
TRBV4-1	TRBJ2-7	.	TRBD1	CASSQEQGNEQYF	TGCGCCAGCAGCCAAGAACAGGGGAACGAGCAGTACTTC
TRBV19	TRBJ1-4	.	.	CASSAGRLPEKLFF	TGTGCCAGTAGCGCGGGACGACTACCCGAAAAACTGTTTTTT
TRBV29-1	TRBJ1-2	.	TRBD1	CSVGQGQGYGYTF	TGCAGCGTGGGACAGGGGCAAGGCTATGGCTACACCTTC
TRBV7-9	TRBJ2-5	few	.	CASSLARQGQETQYF	TGTGCCAGCAGCTTAGCAAGGCAGGGACAAGAGACCCAGTACTTC
TRBV9	TRBJ1-6	.	.	CASSANPDSRGSPLHF	TGTGCCAGCAGCGCCAACCCAGACTCTAGGGGTTCACCCCTCCACTTT
TRBV7-3	TRBJ1-2	.	.	CASSLTLSGRGGYTF	TGTGCCAGCAGCTTAACGTTGAGTGGGCGGGGAGGCTACACCTTC
TRBV6-5	TRBJ1-2	.	TRBD1	CASRLGQGVYGYTF	TGTGCCAGCAGACTGGGACAGGGGGTCTATGGCTACACCTTC
TRBV2	TRBJ2-2	.	.	CASSPNTGELFF	TGTGCCAGCTCTCCGAACACCGGGGAGCTGTTTTTT
TRBV11-3	TRBJ1-1	.	TRBD1	CASSLTGRTEAFF	TGTGCCAGCAGCCTGACAGGGAGGACTGAAGCTTTCTTT